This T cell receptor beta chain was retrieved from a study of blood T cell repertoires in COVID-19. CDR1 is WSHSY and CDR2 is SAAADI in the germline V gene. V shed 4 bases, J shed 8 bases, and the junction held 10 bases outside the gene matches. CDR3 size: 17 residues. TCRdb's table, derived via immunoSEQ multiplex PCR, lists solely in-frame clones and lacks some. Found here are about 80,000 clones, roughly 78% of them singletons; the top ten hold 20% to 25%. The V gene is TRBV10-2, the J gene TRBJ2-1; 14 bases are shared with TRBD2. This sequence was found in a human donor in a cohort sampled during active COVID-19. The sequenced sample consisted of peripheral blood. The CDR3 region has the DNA TGCGCCAGCAGTGGAACACAGACTAGCGGGGGGGACGATGAGCAGTTCTTC. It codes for CASSGTQTSGGDDEQFF.